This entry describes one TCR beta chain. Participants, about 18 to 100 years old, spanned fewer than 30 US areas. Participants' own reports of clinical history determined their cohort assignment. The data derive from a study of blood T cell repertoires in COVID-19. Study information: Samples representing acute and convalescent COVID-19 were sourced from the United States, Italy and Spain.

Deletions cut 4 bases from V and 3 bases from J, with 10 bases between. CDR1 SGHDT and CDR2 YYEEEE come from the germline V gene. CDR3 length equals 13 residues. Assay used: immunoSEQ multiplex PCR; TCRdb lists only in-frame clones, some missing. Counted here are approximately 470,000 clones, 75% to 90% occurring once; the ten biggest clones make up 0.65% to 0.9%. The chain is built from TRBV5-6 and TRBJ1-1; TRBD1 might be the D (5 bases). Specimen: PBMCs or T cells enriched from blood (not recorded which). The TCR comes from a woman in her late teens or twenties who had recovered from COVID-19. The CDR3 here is CASSPTDDTEAFF. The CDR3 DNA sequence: TGTGCCAGCAGCCCGACAGACGACACTGAAGCTTTCTTT.